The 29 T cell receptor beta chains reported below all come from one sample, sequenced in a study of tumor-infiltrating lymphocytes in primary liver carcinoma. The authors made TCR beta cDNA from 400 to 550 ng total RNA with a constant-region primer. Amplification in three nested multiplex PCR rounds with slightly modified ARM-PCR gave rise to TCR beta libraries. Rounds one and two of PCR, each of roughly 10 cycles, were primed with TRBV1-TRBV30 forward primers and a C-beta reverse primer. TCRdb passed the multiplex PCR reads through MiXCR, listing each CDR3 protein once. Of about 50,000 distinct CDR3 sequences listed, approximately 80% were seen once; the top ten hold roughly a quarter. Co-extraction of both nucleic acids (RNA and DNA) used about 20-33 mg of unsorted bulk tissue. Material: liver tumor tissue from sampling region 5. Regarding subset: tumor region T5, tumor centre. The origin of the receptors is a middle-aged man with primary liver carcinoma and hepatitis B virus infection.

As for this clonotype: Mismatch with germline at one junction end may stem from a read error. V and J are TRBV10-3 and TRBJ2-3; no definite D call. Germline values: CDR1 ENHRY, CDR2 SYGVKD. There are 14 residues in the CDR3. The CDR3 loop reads CPISVTTYTVTQYF. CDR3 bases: TGTCCCATCAGTGTAACGACCTACACAGTTACGCAGTATTTT.

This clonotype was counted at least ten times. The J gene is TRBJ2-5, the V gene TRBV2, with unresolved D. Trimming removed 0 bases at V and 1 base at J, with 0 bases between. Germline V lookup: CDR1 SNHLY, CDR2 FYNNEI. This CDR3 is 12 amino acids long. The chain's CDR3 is CASSEAQETQYF. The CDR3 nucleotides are TGTGCCAGCAGTGAAGCCCAAGAGACCCAGTACTTC. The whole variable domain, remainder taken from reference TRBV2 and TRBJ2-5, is EPEVTQTPSHQVTQMGQEVILRCVPISNHLYFYWYRQILGQKVEFLVSFYNNEISEKSEIFDDQFSVERPDGSNFTLKIRSTKLEDSAMYFCASSEAQETQYFGPGTRLLVL.

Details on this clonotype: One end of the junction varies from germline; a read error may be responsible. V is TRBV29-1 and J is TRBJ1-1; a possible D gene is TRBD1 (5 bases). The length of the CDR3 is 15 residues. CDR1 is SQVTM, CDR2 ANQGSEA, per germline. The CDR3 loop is CTVGGGWGMRTEAFF. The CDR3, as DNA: TGCACCGTTGGCGGGGGGTGGGGGATGAGGACTGAAGCCTTCTTT.

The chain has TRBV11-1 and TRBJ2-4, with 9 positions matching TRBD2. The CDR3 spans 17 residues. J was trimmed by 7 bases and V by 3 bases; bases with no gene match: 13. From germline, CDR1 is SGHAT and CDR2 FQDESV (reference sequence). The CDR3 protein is CASSFPGTSRAENIQYF. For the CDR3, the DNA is TGTGCCAGCAGCTTTCCCGGGACTAGCAGGGCCGAGAACATTCAGTACTTC. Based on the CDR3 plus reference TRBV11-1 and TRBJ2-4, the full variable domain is EAEVAQSPRYKITEKSQAVAFWCDPISGHATLYWYRQILGQGPELLVQFQDESVVDDSQLPKDRFSAERLKGVDSTLKIQPAELGDSAMYLCASSFPGTSRAENIQYFGAGTRLSVL.

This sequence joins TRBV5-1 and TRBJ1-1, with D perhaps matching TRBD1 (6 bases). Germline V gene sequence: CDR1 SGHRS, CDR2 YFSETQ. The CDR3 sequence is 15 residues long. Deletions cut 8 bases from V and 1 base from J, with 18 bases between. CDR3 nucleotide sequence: TGCGCCAGTAGCGACAGGCCGGGGCGGAACACTGAAGCTTTCTTT. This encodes CASSDRPGRNTEAFF. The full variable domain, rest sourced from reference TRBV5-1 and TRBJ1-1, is KAGVTQTPRYLIKTRGQQVTLSCSPISGHRSVSWYQQTPGQGLQFLFEYFSETQRNKGNFPGRFSGRQFSNSRSEMNVSTLELGDSALYLCASSDRPGRNTEAFFGQGTRLTVV.

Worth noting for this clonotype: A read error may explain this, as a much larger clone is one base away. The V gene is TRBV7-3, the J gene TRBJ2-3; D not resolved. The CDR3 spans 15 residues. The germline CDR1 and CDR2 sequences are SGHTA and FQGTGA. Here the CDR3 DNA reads TGTACCAGCAGCTTATGGGGTGCTAGCACAGATACGCAGTATTTT. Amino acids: CTSSLWGASTDTQYF.

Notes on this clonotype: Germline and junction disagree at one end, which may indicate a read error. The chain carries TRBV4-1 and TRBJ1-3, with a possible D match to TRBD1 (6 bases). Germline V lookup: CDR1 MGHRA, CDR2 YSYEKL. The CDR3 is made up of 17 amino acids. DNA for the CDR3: TGCGCCAGCAGCCGCCAGGGGCACCTCAGCTCTGGAGACACTATATATTTT. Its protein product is CASSRQGHLSSGDTIYF.

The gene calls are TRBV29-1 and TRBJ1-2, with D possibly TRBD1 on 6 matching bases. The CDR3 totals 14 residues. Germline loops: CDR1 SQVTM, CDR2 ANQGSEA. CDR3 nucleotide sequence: TGCTGCGCCAAGTTTGGACAGTCGATCTGTGGCTACACCTTC. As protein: CCAKFGQSICGYTF.

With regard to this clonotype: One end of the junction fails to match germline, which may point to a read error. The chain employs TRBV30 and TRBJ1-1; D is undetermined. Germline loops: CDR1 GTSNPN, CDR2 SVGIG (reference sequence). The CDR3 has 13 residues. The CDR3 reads CTWSVRPATEAFF. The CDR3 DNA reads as TGTACCTGGAGCGTAAGACCGGCCACTGAAGCTTTCTTT. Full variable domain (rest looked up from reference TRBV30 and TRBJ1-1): SQTIHQWPATLVQPVGSPLSLECTVEGTSNPNLYWYRQAAGRGLQLLFYSVGIGQISSEVPQNLSASRPQDRQFILSSKKLLLSDSGFYLCTWSVRPATEAFFGQGTRLTVV.

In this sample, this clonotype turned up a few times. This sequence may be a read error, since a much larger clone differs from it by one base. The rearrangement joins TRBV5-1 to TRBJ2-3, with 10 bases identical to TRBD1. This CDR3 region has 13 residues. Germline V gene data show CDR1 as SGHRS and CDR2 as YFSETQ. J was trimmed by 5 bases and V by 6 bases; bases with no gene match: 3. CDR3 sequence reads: CASTWDRGDTQYF. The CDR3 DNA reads TGCGCCAGCACATGGGACAGGGGAGATACGCAGTATTTT.

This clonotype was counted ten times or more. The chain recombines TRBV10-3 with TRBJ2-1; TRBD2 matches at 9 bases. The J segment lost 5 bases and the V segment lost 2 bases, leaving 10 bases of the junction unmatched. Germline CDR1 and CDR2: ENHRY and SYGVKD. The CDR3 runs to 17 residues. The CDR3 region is CAISEGRGGSRDNEQFF. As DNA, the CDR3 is TGTGCCATCAGTGAGGGGCGGGGGGGCAGTCGAGACAATGAGCAGTTCTTC.

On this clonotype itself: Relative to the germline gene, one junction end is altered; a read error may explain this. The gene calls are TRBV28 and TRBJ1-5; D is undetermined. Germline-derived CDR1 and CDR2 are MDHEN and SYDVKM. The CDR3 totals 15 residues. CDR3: CASSPPGPSNRPQHF. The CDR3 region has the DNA TGTGCCAGCAGTCCCCCAGGACCTAGCAATCGGCCCCAGCATTTT. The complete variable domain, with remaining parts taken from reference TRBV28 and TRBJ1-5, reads DVKVTQSSRYLVKRTGEKVFLECVQDMDHENMFWYRQDPGLGLRLIYFSYDVKMKEKGDIPEGYSVSREKKERFSLILESASTNQTSMYLCASSPPGPSNRPQHFGDGTRLSIL.

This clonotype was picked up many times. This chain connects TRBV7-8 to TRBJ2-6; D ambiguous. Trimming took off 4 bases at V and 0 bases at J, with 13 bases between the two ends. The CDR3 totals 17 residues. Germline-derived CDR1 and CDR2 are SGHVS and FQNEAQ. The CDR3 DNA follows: TGTGCCAGCAGCTCTACGGTAACGCGCTCTGGGGCCAACGTCCTGACTTTC. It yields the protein CASSSTVTRSGANVLTF.

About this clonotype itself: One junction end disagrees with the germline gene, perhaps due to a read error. The CDR3 coding sequence is TGTGCCAGCAGTATTGGTCGGGATAATGAGAAACTGTTTTTT. This codes for CASSIGRDNEKLFF. The rearrangement links TRBV28 to TRBJ1-4; no firm D call. The length of the CDR3 is 14 residues. Per germline, CDR1 MDHEN and CDR2 SYDVKM.

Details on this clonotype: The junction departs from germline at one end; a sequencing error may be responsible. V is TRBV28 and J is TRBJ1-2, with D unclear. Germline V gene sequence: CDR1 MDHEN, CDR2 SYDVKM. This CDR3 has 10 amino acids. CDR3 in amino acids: CASSFNDYTF. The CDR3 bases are TGTGCCAGCAGTTTTAATGACTACACTTTC.

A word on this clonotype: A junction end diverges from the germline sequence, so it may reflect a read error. CDR3 residues: CASRSTGVYERYF. In nucleotides, the CDR3 is TGTGCCAGCAGATCGACAGGGGTCTACGAGCGGTACTTC. The chain has TRBV28 and TRBJ2-7, with 8 bases lining up with TRBD1. The CDR3 has 13 residues. Germline CDR1 MDHEN, CDR2 SYDVKM.

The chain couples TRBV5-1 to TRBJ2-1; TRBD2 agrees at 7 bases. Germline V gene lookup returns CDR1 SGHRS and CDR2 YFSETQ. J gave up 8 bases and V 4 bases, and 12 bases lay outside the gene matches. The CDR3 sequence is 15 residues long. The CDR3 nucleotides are TGCGCCAGCAGCGCGGGACTATTGGGGAACTATGAGCAGTTCTTC. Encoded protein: CASSAGLLGNYEQFF.

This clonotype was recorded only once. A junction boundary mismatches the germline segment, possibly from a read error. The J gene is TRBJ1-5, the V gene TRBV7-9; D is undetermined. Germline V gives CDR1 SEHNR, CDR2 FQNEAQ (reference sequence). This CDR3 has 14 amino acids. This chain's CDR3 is CASSRDHSNQPQHF. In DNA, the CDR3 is TGTGCCAGCAGCCGAGATCATAGCAATCAGCCTCAGCATTTT.

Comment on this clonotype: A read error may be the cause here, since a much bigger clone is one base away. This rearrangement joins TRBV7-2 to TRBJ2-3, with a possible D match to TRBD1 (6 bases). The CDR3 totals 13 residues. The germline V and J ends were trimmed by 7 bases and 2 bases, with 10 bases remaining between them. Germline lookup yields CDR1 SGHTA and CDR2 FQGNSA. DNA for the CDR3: TGTGCCAGCACCTGGACAGACACAGATACGCAGTATTTT. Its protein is CASTWTDTDTQYF.

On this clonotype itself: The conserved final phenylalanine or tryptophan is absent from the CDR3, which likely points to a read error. CDR3 amino acids: CASSYTAGNLNEQFL. The CDR3 nucleotides are TGTGCCAGCAGTTACACGGCGGGAAACCTCAATGAGCAGTTCTTA. The gene calls are TRBV6-2 or TRBV6-3 and TRBJ2-1, with D possibly TRBD2 on 6 matching bases. The ends were cut back, 2 bases at V and 6 bases at J, with 14 bases in the middle. The germline gives CDR1 MNHEY, CDR2 SVGEGT. The CDR3 is 15 residues long.

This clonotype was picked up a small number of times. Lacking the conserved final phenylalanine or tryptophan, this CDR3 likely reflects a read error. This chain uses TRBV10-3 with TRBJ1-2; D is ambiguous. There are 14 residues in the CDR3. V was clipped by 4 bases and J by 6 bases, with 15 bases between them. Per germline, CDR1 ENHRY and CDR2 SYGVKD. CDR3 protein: CAISVSQLADGYTL. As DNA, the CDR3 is TGTGCCATCAGTGTGTCTCAATTGGCGGATGGCTACACCTTG.

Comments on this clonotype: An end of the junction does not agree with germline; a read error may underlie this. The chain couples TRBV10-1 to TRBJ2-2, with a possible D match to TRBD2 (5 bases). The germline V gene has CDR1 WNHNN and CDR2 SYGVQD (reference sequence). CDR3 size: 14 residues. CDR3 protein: CASSHGTDTGVLFF. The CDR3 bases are TGCGCCAGTTCCCACGGCACAGACACCGGGGTGCTGTTTTTT.

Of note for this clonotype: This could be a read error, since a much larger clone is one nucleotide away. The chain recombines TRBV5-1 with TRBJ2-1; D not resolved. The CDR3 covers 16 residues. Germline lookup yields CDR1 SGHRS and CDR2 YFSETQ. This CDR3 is CASSRRFGGSYNKQFF. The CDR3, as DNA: TGCGCCAGCAGCCGCCGATTCGGTGGCTCCTACAATAAGCAGTTCTTC.

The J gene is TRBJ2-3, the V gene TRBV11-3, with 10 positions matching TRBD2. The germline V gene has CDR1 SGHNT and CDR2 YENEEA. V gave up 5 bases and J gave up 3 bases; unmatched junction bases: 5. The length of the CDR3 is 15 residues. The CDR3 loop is CASSLSGGLTDTQYF. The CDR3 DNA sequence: TGTGCCAGCAGCCTTAGCGGGGGGCTGACAGATACGCAGTATTTT.

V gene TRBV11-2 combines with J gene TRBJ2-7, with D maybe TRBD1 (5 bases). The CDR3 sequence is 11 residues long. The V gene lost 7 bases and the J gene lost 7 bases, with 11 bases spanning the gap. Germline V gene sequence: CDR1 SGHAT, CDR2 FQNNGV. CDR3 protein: CASTKGVEQYF. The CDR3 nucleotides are TGTGCCAGCACAAAAGGGGTTGAGCAGTACTTC.

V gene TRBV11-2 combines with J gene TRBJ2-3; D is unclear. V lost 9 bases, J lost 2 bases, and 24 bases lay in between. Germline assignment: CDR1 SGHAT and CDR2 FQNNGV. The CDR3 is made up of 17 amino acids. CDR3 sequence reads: CASILFAADVNTDTQYF. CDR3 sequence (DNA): TGTGCCAGTATCTTATTCGCGGCCGACGTCAACACAGATACGCAGTATTTT.

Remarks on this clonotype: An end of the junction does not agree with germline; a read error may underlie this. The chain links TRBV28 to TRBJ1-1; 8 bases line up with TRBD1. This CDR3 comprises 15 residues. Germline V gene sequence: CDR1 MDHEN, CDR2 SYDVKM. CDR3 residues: CASSLRQGLNTEVFF. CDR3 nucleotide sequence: TGTGCCAGCAGTTTAAGACAGGGGCTAAACACTGAAGTTTTCTTT.

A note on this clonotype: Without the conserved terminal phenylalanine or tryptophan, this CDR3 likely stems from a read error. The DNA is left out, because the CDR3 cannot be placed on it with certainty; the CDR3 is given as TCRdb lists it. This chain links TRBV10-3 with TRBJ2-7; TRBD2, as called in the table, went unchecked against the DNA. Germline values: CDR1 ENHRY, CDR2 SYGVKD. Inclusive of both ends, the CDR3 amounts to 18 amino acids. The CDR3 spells CAIRAPPGTSLTSGEECS.

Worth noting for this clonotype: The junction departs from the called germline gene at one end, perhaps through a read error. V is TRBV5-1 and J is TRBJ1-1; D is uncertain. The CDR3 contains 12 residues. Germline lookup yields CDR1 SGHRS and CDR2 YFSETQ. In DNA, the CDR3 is TGCGCCAGCAGCTTGTCCCGGGAGGAAGTTTTTTTT. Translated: CASSLSREEVFF. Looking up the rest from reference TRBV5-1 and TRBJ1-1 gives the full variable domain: KAGVTQTPRYLIKTRGQQVTLSCSPISGHRSVSWYQQTPGQGLQFLFEYFSETQRNKGNFPGRFSGRQFSNSRSEMNVSTLELGDSALYLCASSLSREEVFFGQGTRLTVV.